Given below is one TCR beta chain in context. Antigen unknown. TCRdb re-called the reads with MiXCR, one entry per CDR3 protein. This sample has some 390,000 distinct CDR3 sequences, with less than 20% found just once. This sample was taken from a study of T cell repertoires in cytomegalovirus infection. Study in general: Public TCR beta signature analysis indicated the presence of both CMV infection and matching HLA type.

The ends lost 0 bases at V and 15 bases at J; junction bases unmatched: 14. CDR3 size: 16 residues. Germline V gives CDR1 ENHRY, CDR2 SYGVKD. Study results and limitations: The ex vivo response was dominated by HLA-C-restricted CMV-specific TCR beta clonotypes. Totalled public TCR beta family frequency picked out people who carried CMV plus the relevant HLA.

The clonotype originates from a human donor in good health (CMV status not recorded). Some clones in this sample may be carry-over from other donors' samples. Specimen: PBMCs. V gene TRBV10-3 combines with J gene TRBJ1-6, with 7 bases aligning to TRBD1. CDR3 sequence: CAISESSGTAIHLLHF. In DNA form, the CDR3 reads TGTGCCATCAGTGAGTCCTCCGGGACAGCAATTCACCTCCTCCACTTT.